The clone carrying this T cell receptor beta chain has only one observation. As handled by the study authors: How many nucleated cells were present was estimated from reference gene primer amplification. Generated by immunoSEQ multiplex PCR, the TCRdb table keeps only in-frame clones and is missing some. D and trimming were read from the DNA, whereas the V and J calls and clone size are those reported in that table. This table has 150,000 or so clones, roughly 90% appearing once. This record comes from a study of blood T cell repertoires in COVID-19. Study summary: Italy, Spain and the United States were the sources of the convalescent and acute COVID-19 samples. In each case, the material was cDNA or gDNA derived from T cells, B-cell-depleted T cells, or PBMCs.

In germline, CDR1 is MRHNA, CDR2 SNTAGT. V gave up 5 bases and J gave up 7 bases, with 14 bases separating them. This CDR3 has 13 amino acids. V and J are TRBV6-4 and TRBJ1-1; D may be TRBD1 (5 bases). This sequence originates from a man aged 50-60 years with acute or convalescent COVID-19. The specimen sequenced was peripheral blood. The CDR3 region is CASSSENGGEAFF. CDR3 in DNA: TGTGCCAGCAGTTCCGAAAACGGGGGTGAAGCTTTCTTT.